A single T cell receptor (beta chain) is shown here with its context. Assay: immunoSEQ multiplex PCR; the TCRdb copy retains only in-frame clones and omits some. Of about 46,000 clones in the sample, approximately 93% were seen once. The data belong to a study of siplizumab effects on memory and regulatory T cells. The specimen sequenced was CD8+ T cells sorted from blood. The TCR originated in a human donor in good health.

The CDR3 region has the DNA TGTGCCAGCAGCTTTAACTCCCTTTACACCGGGGAGCTGTTTTTT. Translating it yields CASSFNSLYTGELFF. The V gene is TRBV11-3, the J gene TRBJ2-2, with D unresolved. V shed 3 bases and J shed 3 bases, with 11 bases lying between them. Germline V gives CDR1 SGHNT, CDR2 YENEEA. The CDR3 spans 15 residues.